The 14 T cell receptor beta chains below were found in one sample sequenced in a study of beta chain features in type 1 diabetes. No antigen has been assigned to these receptors. The isolated RNA, all of it, was reverse transcribed, so expressed TCRB transcripts were what got sequenced. Libraries were prepared by immunoSEQ multiplex PCR; TCRdb keeps only in-frame clonotypes and omits some of them. The sample has some 660,000 clones; over 11% are singletons. Whole-study results and caveats: Moderately but significantly shorter TCRB CDR3s were found in Type 1 diabetes patients in all four CD4+ subsets.

Sequencing was done on a sample of naive CD4+ T cells from blood. The source is a man between 18 and 35 years old with type 1 diabetes.

The chain joins TRBV30 to TRBJ1-6; D call uncertain. Per the germline V gene, CDR1 is GTSNPN and CDR2 is SVGIG (reference sequence). This CDR3 spans 13 amino acids. Trimming removed 4 bases at V and 6 bases at J, with 10 bases between. CDR3 sequence reads: CAWNQNPNSPLHF. The CDR3 DNA reads TGTGCCTGGAATCAGAACCCTAATTCACCCCTCCACTTT.

The CDR3, as DNA: TGTGCCAGCAGCTTAGCGCGGGGGGGCCGCACAGATACGCAGTATTTT. Translated, it gives CASSLARGGRTDTQYF. V usage is TRBV7-8 and J usage is TRBJ2-3; 9 positions agree with TRBD2. Germline assignment: CDR1 SGHVS and CDR2 FQNEAQ. V shed 0 bases and J 1 base; nucleotides not matched to a gene: 2. This CDR3 is 16 amino acids long.

The sample holds a few counts of this clone. J is TRBJ2-1 and V is TRBV30, with D tentatively TRBD1 or TRBD2 (6 bases each). V gave up 1 base and J gave up 1 base, with 17 bases separating them. This CDR3 spans 17 amino acids. Germline CDR1 is GTSNPN and CDR2 is SVGIG (reference sequence). The CDR3 reads CAWSAGGGGRSYNEQFF. The CDR3, as DNA: TGTGCCTGGAGTGCTGGAGGAGGGGGACGATCCTACAATGAGCAGTTCTTC.

The sample holds a few counts of this clone. This chain joins TRBV9 and TRBJ1-1; possibly TRBD1 for D (5 bases). Germline V gene sequence: CDR1 SGDLS, CDR2 YYNGEE. Trimming removed 4 bases from V and 8 bases from J, with 12 bases in between. The CDR3 is made up of 12 amino acids. The CDR3 coding sequence is TGTGCCAGCAGCCCCCCGCAGGGCGAAGCTTTCTTT. This encodes CASSPPQGEAFF.

The sample holds a few counts of this clone. The rearrangement uses TRBV30 and TRBJ2-6; the D is unclear. CDR3 length equals 14 residues. The germline V gene encodes CDR1 GTSNPN and CDR2 SVGIG (reference sequence). With 7 bases removed from V and 0 bases from J, the gap between germline ends came to 10 bases. CDR3 amino acids: CASAQSSGANVLTF. In nucleotides, the CDR3 is TGTGCCTCCGCGCAGAGCTCTGGGGCCAACGTCCTGACTTTC.

As DNA, the CDR3 is TGTGCCAGCAGCTTAGCGGGCAGTTACGAGCAGTACTTC. As protein: CASSLAGSYEQYF. J is TRBJ2-7 and V is TRBV7-9; D not resolved. The V gene's germline CDR1 is SEHNR and CDR2 FQNEAQ (reference sequence). The CDR3 is made up of 13 amino acids. V gave up 0 bases and J gave up 4 bases, with 7 bases separating them.

This clone was counted ten times or more. Different DNA sequences within this sample yield the same CDR3. V and J are TRBV7-9 and TRBJ2-7; D not resolved. V gave up 3 bases and J gave up 0 bases, with 0 bases separating them. Germline CDR1 SEHNR, CDR2 FQNEAQ (reference sequence). The CDR3 has 11 amino acids. CDR3 sequence reads: CASSFSYEQYF. The CDR3 nucleotides read TGTGCCAGCAGCTTCTCCTACGAGCAGTACTTC. The variable domain in full, with the rest retrieved from reference TRBV7-9 and TRBJ2-7, is DTGVSQNPRHKITKRGQNVTFRCDPISEHNRLYWYRQTLGQGPEFLTYFQNEAQLEKSRLLSDRFSAERPKGSFSTLEIQRTEQGDSAMYLCASSFSYEQYFGPGTRLTVT.

This clone came up a few times. The rearrangement uses TRBV5-8 and TRBJ2-3; 8 bases fit TRBD2. V lost 3 bases to trimming and J lost 1 base; unmatched junction nucleotides: 4. Germline loops: CDR1 SGHTS, CDR2 YDEGEE. This CDR3 region has 15 residues. CDR3 DNA: TGTGCCAGCAGCTCAATGGGACTAGGCACAGATACGCAGTATTTT. Translation: CASSSMGLGTDTQYF.

This clone was seen only a few times. V is TRBV29-1 and J is TRBJ1-2; the match to TRBD1 covers 7 bases. The V segment lost 2 bases and the J segment 8 bases; nucleotides outside the gene matches: 8. The CDR3 has 13 residues. Germline V gene sequence: CDR1 SQVTM, CDR2 ANQGSEA. The CDR3 nucleotides read TGCAGCGTTGAAAGGAGGGGGCTAAGGGGCTACACCTTC. It specifies CSVERRGLRGYTF.

On this clone: Other DNA sequences in the sample encode the same CDR3. This sequence joins TRBV20-1 and TRBJ2-5, with D unclear. The length of the CDR3 is 10 residues. V was shortened by 6 bases and J by 5 bases, with 7 bases between the two germline ends. Germline V CDR1 and CDR2: DFQATT, SNEGSKA (reference sequence). CDR3 amino acids: CSAEKETQYF. CDR3 DNA sequence: TGCAGTGCGGAAAAGGAGACCCAGTACTTC.

This clone was observed a few times. The chain recombines TRBV29-1 with TRBJ2-7; D not certain. V lost 3 bases to trimming and J lost 2 bases, with 14 bases between them. In germline, CDR1 is SQVTM, CDR2 ANQGSEA. The CDR3 is 14 amino acids. The CDR3 reads CSVDLPDPPYEQYF. DNA for the CDR3: TGCAGCGTTGACCTCCCCGACCCACCCTACGAGCAGTACTTC.

The CDR3 DNA is TGTGCCAGCAGCTTAGCAGGCCGAATAACCTCTGGGGCCAACGTCCTGACTTTC. Translation: CASSLAGRITSGANVLTF. The V and J genes are TRBV7-2 and TRBJ2-6; D is unclear. CDR3 length: 18 residues. The germline V and J ends were trimmed by 0 bases and 0 bases, with 12 bases remaining between them. The V gene's germline CDR1 is SGHTA and CDR2 FQGNSA.

This chain connects TRBV11-2 to TRBJ2-5; D remains ambiguous. Looked up from germline, CDR1 is SGHAT and CDR2 is FQNNGV. Trimming pared 5 bases from V and 9 bases from J, leaving 10 bases between. The CDR3 spans 11 residues. As DNA, the CDR3 is TGTGCCAGCAGCACGTACGAGGCCCAGTACTTC. Residues: CASSTYEAQYF.

CDR3 coding DNA: TGTGCCAGCAGTTTAACCCCGGGACAGGGCTACGAGCAGTACTTC. This translates into CASSLTPGQGYEQYF. V is TRBV28 and J is TRBJ2-7, with 9 positions matching TRBD1. Germline CDR1 is MDHEN and CDR2 is SYDVKM. V was pared by 2 bases and J by 3 bases, with 5 bases of the junction left unmatched. The CDR3 length is 15 residues.